The 8 T cell receptor beta chains presented below share a single source sample, sequenced in a study of blood T cells in healthy people across ages. A J-beta primer mix and a sample-barcoded 5' primer were used in a second PCR of roughly 6 to 12 cycles. TCRdb analysed the 5' RACE reads with MiXCR anew, one entry per CDR3 protein. The data show roughly 800,000 distinct CDR3 sequences, with around a quarter seen just once and 2.5% to 3.5% held by the top ten. This same sample was also part of a study on T cells of mothers and their children.

The sample consisted of blood. The receptors stem from a boy between 5 and 17 years old in good health.

The rearrangement links TRBV29-1 to TRBJ1-2; a weak D match, TRBD1 (5 bases). This CDR3 comprises 16 residues. CDR1 is SQVTM, CDR2 ANQGSEA, per germline. V was cut by 2 bases and J by 0 bases, with 16 bases left in between. CDR3 DNA: TGCAGCGTTGAACCTCACGGGACCACCGCTAACTATGGCTACACCTTC. It encodes CSVEPHGTTANYGYTF.

The CDR3 protein is CASSFLAGDPTDTQYF. CDR3 sequence (DNA): TGTGCCAGCAGCTTCCTAGCGGGAGACCCCACAGATACGCAGTATTTT. The chain carries TRBV5-5 and TRBJ2-3; 10 bases fit TRBD2. Trimming took 2 bases from V and 2 from J; bases not matched to a gene: 5. This CDR3 is 16 amino acids long. Germline V gene lookup returns CDR1 SGHKS and CDR2 YYEKEE (reference sequence).

This clonotype has only a few counts. The J gene is TRBJ2-1, the V gene TRBV25-1; unclear D gene. The J call is uncertain, as TRBJ2-5 better fits the DNA end. CDR3 size: 15 residues. Per germline, CDR1 MGHDK and CDR2 SYGVNS. The DNA of the CDR3 is TGTGCCAGCAGTGAACACGGAGTCGTTGGGGAGACCCAGTACTTC. This translates into CASSEHGVVGETQYF.

The V and J genes are TRBV5-1 and TRBJ2-7; 7 bases agree with TRBD1. Trimming cost V 0 bases and J 2 bases; bases outside gene matches: 8. Germline V gene sequence: CDR1 SGHRS, CDR2 YFSETQ. This CDR3 comprises 16 residues. CDR3 amino acids: CASSLAPDRRPYEQYF. In DNA form, the CDR3 reads TGCGCCAGCAGCTTGGCCCCGGACAGGCGACCCTACGAGCAGTACTTC.

A few counts support this clonotype. The chain is built from TRBV5-1 and TRBJ2-1; 11 positions agree with TRBD1. With 3 bases clipped from V and 6 bases from J, the junction kept 5 bases outside the gene matches. The CDR3 length is 15 residues. The germline V gene encodes CDR1 SGHRS and CDR2 YFSETQ. The CDR3 region has the DNA TGCGCCAGCAGCTGGACAGGGGGCGCACCCAATGAGCAGTTCTTC. Its translation is CASSWTGGAPNEQFF.

This chain links TRBV11-2 with TRBJ2-5; 14 nucleotides match TRBD2. The J call is in doubt because the DNA end fits TRBJ2-1 better. Germline CDR1 reads SGHAT; CDR2 reads FQNNGV. This CDR3 has 18 amino acids. The chain's CDR3 is CASSVTTPPGLAGEEQFF. For the CDR3, the DNA is TGTGCCAGCAGCGTAACGACCCCACCGGGACTAGCGGGAGAGGAGCAGTTCTTC.

The rearrangement uses TRBV20-1 and TRBJ2-3, with 8 bases aligning to TRBD2. Germline V gene sequence: CDR1 DFQATT, CDR2 SNEGSKA (reference sequence). Trimming removed 5 bases from V and 2 bases from J; junction bases left unmatched: 9. The CDR3 has 15 amino acids. The CDR3 spells CSALPLAGLTDTQYF. The CDR3 coding sequence is TGCAGTGCTTTACCCTTAGCGGGACTCACAGATACGCAGTATTTT.

This rearrangement joins TRBV29-1 to TRBJ2-6; the D gene could be TRBD1 or TRBD2 (5 bases each). The germline V gene has CDR1 SQVTM and CDR2 ANQGSEA. This CDR3 spans 17 amino acids. V was trimmed by 3 bases and J by 0 bases, leaving 15 bases between them. The CDR3 is CSVEVLGVASGANVLTF. For the CDR3, the DNA is TGCAGCGTTGAGGTGTTGGGGGTTGCCTCTGGGGCCAACGTCCTGACTTTC.